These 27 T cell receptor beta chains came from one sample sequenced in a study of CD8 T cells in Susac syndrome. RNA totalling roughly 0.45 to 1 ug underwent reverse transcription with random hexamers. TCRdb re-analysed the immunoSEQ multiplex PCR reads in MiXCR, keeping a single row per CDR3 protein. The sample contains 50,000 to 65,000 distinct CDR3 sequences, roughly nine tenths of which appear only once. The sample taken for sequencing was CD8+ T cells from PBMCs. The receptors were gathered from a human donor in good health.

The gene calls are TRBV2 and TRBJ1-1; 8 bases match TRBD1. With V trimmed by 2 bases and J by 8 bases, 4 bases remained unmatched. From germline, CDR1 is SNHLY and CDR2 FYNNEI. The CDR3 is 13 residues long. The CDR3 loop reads CASSERTGSEAFF. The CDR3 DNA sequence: TGTGCCAGCAGTGAAAGGACAGGGAGCGAAGCTTTCTTT.

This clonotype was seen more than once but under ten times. The CDR3 sequence: CASSPGVLGPQHF. CDR3 DNA sequence: TGTGCCAGCAGTCCCGGAGTTCTGGGGCCCCAGCATTTT. The chain uses TRBV12-3 or TRBV12-4 and TRBJ1-5; the D is unclear. The CDR3 extends over 13 amino acids. The V end lost 5 bases, the J end lost 9 bases, and 14 bases lay between the germline ends.

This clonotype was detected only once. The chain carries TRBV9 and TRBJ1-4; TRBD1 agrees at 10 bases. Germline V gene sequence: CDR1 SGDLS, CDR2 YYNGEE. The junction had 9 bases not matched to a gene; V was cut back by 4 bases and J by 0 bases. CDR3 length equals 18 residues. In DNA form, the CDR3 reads TGTGCCAGCAGCCACCCTCGGGACAGGGGCACAACTAATGAAAAACTGTTTTTT. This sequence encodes CASSHPRDRGTTNEKLFF.

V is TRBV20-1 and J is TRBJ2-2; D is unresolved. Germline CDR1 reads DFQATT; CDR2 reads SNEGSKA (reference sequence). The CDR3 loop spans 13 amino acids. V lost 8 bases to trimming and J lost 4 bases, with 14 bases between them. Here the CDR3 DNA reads TGCAGTACCTGGTCTCCACTCACCGGGGAGCTGTTTTTT. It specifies CSTWSPLTGELFF.

CDR3 nucleotide sequence: TGTGCCAGCAGTGATGACAGGGACGAGCAGTACTTC. This sequence encodes CASSDDRDEQYF. J is TRBJ2-7 and V is TRBV6-1, with 7 bases lining up with TRBD1. Germline-derived CDR1 and CDR2 are MNHNS and SASEGT. The V and J ends lost 3 bases and 5 bases, in that order; junction bases with no gene match: 1. The CDR3 length is 12 residues.

This CDR3 reads CASSYSIRGNTGELFF. As DNA, the CDR3 is TGTGCCAGCAGTTACTCGATCAGGGGGAACACCGGGGAGCTGTTTTTT. The V and J genes are TRBV6-2 or TRBV6-3 and TRBJ2-2; D perhaps matches TRBD1 (6 bases). The CDR3 runs 16 residues. With 0 bases removed from V and 1 base from J, the gap between germline ends came to 9 bases. Germline CDR1 reads MNHEY; CDR2 reads SVGEGT.

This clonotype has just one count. The CDR3 nucleotides read TGCAGTGTCCCGAGCGGGGGGGCCGGGGAGACCCAGTACTTC. This encodes CSVPSGGAGETQYF. The chain joins TRBV20-1 to TRBJ2-5; TRBD2 aligns across 10 bases. After removal of 7 bases from V and 5 bases from J, the junction contained 10 bases not matched to a gene. The V gene's germline CDR1 is DFQATT and CDR2 SNEGSKA (reference sequence). The length of the CDR3 is 14 residues.

As DNA, the CDR3 is TGTGCCAGCAGGGGACAGGGGCTCACAGATACGCAGTATTTT. Translating gives CASRGQGLTDTQYF. This chain connects TRBV2 to TRBJ2-3; 10 nucleotides match TRBD1. Trimming at V came to 6 bases and at J to 2 bases, leaving 2 bases not matched to a gene. The CDR3 is 14 amino acids. Germline assignment: CDR1 SNHLY and CDR2 FYNNEI.

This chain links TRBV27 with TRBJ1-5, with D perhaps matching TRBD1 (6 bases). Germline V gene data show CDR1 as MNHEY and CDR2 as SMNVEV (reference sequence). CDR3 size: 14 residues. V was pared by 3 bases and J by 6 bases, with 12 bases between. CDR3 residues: CASSFAGGSQPQHF. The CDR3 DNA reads TGTGCCAGCAGTTTCGCGGGGGGCAGTCAGCCCCAGCATTTT.

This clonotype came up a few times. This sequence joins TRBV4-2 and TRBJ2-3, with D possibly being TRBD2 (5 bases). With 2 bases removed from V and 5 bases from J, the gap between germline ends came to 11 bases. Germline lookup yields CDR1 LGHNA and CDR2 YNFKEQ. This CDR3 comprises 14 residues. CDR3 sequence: CASSQLPREDTQYF. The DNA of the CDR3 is TGTGCCAGCAGCCAACTCCCCCGGGAAGATACGCAGTATTTT.

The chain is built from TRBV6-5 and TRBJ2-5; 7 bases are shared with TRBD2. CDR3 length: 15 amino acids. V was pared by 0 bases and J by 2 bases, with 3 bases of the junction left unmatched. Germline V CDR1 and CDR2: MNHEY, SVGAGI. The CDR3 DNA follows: TGTGCCAGCAGTTACTCGGGGGGGGTTCAAGAGACCCAGTACTTC. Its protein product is CASSYSGGVQETQYF.

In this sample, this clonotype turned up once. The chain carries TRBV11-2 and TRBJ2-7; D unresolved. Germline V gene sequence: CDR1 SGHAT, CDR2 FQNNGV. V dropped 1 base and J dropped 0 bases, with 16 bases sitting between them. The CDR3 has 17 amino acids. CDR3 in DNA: TGTGCCAGCAGCTTAGGTCCGGAAGGCCCCCTCTCCTACGAGCAGTACTTC. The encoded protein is CASSLGPEGPLSYEQYF.

DNA of the CDR3: TGTGCCAGCAGCTTTACGCCAGGACAGGGAGTCAGCGAGCAGTACTTC. Its protein product is CASSFTPGQGVSEQYF. The gene calls are TRBV7-9 and TRBJ2-7, with 8 bases fitting TRBD1. Germline trimming cut 3 bases from V and 6 bases from J; bases unmatched to any gene: 13. There are 16 residues in the CDR3. Germline V gives CDR1 SEHNR, CDR2 FQNEAQ (reference sequence).

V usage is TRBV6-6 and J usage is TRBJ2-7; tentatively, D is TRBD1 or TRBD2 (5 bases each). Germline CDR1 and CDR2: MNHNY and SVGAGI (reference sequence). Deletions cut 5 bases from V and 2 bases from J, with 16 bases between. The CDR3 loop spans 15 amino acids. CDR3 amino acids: CASSPSGTSPYEQYF. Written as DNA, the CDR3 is TGTGCCAGCAGTCCCTCCGGGACGTCCCCCTACGAGCAGTACTTC.

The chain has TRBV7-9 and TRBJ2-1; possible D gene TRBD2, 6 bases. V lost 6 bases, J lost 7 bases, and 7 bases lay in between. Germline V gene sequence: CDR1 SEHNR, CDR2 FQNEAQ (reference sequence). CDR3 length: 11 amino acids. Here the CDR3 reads CASRGGNEQFF. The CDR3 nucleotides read TGTGCCAGCAGGGGAGGAAATGAGCAGTTCTTC. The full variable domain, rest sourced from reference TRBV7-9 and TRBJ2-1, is DTGVSQNPRHKITKRGQNVTFRCDPISEHNRLYWYRQTLGQGPEFLTYFQNEAQLEKSRLLSDRFSAERPKGSFSTLEIQRTEQGDSAMYLCASRGGNEQFFGPGTRLTVL.

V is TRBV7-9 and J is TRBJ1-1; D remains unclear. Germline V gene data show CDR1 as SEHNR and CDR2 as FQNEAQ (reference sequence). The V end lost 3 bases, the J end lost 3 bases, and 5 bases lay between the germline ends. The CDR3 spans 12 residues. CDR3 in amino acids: CASSFADTEAFF. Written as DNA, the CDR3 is TGTGCCAGCAGCTTCGCGGACACTGAAGCTTTCTTT.

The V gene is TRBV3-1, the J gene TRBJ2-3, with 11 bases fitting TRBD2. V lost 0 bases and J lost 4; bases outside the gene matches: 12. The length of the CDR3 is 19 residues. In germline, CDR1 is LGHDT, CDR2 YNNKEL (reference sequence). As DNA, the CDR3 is TGTGCCAGCAGCCAAGAGACTGGGGGTAGCGGGGGGGCTCCAGATACGCAGTATTTT. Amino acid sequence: CASSQETGGSGGAPDTQYF.

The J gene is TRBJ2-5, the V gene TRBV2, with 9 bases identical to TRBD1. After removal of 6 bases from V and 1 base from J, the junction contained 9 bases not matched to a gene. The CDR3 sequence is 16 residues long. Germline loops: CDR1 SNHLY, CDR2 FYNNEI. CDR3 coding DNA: TGTGCCAGCAGAGGCTGGACAGGGGCCTTCCAAGAGACCCAGTACTTC. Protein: CASRGWTGAFQETQYF.

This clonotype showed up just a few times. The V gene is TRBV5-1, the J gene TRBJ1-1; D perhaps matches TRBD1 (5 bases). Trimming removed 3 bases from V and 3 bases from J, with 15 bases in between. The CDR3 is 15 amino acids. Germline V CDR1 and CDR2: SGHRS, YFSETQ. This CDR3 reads CASSYQRWDYTEAFF. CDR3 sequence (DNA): TGCGCCAGCAGCTACCAGCGATGGGACTACACTGAAGCTTTCTTT. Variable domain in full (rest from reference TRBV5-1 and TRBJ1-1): KAGVTQTPRYLIKTRGQQVTLSCSPISGHRSVSWYQQTPGQGLQFLFEYFSETQRNKGNFPGRFSGRQFSNSRSEMNVSTLELGDSALYLCASSYQRWDYTEAFFGQGTRLTVV.

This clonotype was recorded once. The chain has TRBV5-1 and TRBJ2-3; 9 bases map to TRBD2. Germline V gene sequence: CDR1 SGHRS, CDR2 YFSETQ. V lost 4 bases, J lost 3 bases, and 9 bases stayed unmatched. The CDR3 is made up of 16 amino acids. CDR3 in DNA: TGCGCCAGCAGCCAAGAAGCGGGGGGCTCAACAGATACGCAGTATTTT. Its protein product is CASSQEAGGSTDTQYF.

The CDR3 reads CASSERGGEEQYF. The CDR3 bases are TGTGCCAGCAGTGAAAGGGGAGGGGAGGAGCAGTACTTC. This chain uses TRBV6-1 with TRBJ2-7, with 7 positions matching TRBD2. Germline V gene sequence: CDR1 MNHNS, CDR2 SASEGT. The V and J ends lost 2 bases and 7 bases, in that order; junction bases with no gene match: 5. This CDR3 spans 13 amino acids.

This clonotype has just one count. The CDR3 sequence is CASSLGAETQYF. Here the CDR3 DNA reads TGCGCCAGCAGCTTGGGTGCGGAGACCCAGTACTTC. The chain employs TRBV5-1 and TRBJ2-5; D ambiguous. Deletions cut 0 bases from V and 5 bases from J, with 5 bases between. CDR3 length: 12 residues. The germline V gene has CDR1 SGHRS and CDR2 YFSETQ.

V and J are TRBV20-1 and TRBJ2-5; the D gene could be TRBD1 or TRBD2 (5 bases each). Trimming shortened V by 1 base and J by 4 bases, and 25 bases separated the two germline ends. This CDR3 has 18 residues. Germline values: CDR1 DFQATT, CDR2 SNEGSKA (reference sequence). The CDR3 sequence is CSARAHPGADPVRETQYF. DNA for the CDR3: TGCAGTGCTAGAGCCCACCCCGGGGCAGATCCCGTCCGAGAGACCCAGTACTTC.

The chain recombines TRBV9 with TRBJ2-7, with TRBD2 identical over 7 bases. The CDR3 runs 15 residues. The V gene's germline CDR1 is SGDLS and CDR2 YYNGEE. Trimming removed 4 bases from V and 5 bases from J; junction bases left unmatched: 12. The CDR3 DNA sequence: TGTGCCAGCAGCCCAACTTCGACTAGCTACCACGAGCAGTACTTC. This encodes CASSPTSTSYHEQYF.

The chain's CDR3 is CASSQEDGNGAGPSGANVLTF. The CDR3 bases are TGCGCCAGCAGCCAAGAAGACGGTAATGGGGCAGGGCCTTCCGGGGCCAACGTCCTGACTTTC. The chain employs TRBV4-1 and TRBJ2-6, with D perhaps matching TRBD1 (5 bases). The CDR3 runs 21 residues. Deletions cut 0 bases from V and 4 bases from J, with 25 bases between. Germline-derived CDR1 and CDR2 are MGHRA and YSYEKL.

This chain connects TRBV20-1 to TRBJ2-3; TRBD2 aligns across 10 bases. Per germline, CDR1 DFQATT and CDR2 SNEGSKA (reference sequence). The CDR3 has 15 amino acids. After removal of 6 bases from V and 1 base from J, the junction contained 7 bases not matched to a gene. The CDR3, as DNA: TGCAGTGCATTTTATCTAGCGGGGGGCACAGATACGCAGTATTTT. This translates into CSAFYLAGGTDTQYF.

The CDR3 sequence: CASSPITGGNSPLHF. The DNA for the CDR3 is TGTGCCAGCTCGCCGATAACAGGGGGCAATTCACCCCTCCACTTT. The chain uses TRBV18 and TRBJ1-6; 9 bases agree with TRBD1. The germline gives CDR1 KGHSH, CDR2 LQKENI. V gave up 6 bases and J gave up 7 bases; unmatched junction bases: 7. The CDR3 length is 15 residues.